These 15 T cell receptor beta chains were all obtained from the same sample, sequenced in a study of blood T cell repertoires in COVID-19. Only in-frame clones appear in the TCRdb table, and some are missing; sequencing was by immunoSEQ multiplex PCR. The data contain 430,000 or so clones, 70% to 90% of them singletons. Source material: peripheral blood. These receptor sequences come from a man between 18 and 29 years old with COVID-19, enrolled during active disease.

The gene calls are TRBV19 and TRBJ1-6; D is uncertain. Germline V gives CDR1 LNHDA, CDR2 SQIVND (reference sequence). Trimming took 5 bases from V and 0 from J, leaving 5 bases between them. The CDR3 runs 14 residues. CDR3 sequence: CASSLSSYNSPLHF. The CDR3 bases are TGTGCCAGTAGTCTCAGCTCCTATAATTCACCCCTCCACTTT.

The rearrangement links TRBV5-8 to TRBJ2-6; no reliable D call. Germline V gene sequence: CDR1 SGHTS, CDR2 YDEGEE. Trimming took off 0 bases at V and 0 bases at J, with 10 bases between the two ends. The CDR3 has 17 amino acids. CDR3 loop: CASSLVQHSSGANVLTF. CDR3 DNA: TGTGCCAGCAGCTTGGTACAGCACTCCTCTGGGGCCAACGTCCTGACTTTC.

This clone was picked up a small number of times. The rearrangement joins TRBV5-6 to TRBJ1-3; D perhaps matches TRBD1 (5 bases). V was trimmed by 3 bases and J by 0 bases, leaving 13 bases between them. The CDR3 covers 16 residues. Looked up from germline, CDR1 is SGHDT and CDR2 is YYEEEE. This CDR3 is CASSYGGVDSGNTIYF. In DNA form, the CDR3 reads TGTGCCAGCAGCTACGGGGGAGTAGACTCTGGAAACACCATATATTTT.

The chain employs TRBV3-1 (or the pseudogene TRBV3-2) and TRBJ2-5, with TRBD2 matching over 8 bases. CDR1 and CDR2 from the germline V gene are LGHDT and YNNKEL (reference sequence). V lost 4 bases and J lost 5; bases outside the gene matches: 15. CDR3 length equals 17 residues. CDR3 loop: CASSPRLRGLAGETQYF. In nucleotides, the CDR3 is TGTGCCAGCAGCCCCCGACTCCGAGGACTAGCTGGGGAGACCCAGTACTTC.

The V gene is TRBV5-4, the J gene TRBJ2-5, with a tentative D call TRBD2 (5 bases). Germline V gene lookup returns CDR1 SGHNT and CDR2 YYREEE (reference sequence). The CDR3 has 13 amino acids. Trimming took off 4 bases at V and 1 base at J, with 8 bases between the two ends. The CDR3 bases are TGTGCCAGCAGCGCCGGGGTCCAAGAGACCCAGTACTTC. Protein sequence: CASSAGVQETQYF.

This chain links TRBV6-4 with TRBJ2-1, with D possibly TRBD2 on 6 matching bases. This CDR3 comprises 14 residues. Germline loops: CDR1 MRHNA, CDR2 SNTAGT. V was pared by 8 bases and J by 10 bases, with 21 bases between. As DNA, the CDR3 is TGTGCCAGCTGGGTTGATTGCGGGATAAACGAGCAGTTCTTC. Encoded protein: CASWVDCGINEQFF.

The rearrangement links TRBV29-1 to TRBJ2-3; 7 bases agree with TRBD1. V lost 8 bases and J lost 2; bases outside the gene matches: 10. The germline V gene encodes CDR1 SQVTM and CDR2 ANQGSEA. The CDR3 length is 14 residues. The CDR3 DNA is TGCAGCCTAAAACAGGGGCTGGACACAGATACGCAGTATTTT. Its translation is CSLKQGLDTDTQYF.

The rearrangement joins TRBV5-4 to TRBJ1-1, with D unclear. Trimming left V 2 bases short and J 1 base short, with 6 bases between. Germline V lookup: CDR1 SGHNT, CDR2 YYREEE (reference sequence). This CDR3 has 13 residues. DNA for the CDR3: TGTGCCAGCAGCTTTCCGGGGAACACTGAAGCTTTCTTT. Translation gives CASSFPGNTEAFF.

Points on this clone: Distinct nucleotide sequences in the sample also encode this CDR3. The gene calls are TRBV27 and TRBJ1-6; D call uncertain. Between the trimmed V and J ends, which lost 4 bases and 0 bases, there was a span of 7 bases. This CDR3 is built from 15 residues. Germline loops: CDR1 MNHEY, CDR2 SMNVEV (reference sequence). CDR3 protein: CASSYRSSYNSPLHF. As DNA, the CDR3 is TGTGCCAGCAGTTACCGTAGCTCCTATAATTCACCCCTCCACTTT.

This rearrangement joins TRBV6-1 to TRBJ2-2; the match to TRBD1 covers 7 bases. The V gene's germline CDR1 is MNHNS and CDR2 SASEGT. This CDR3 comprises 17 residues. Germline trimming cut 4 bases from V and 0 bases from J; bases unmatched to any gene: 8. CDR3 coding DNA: TGTGCCAGCAGTGTAGGATACAGGGGTTCGAACACCGGGGAGCTGTTTTTT. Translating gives CASSVGYRGSNTGELFF.

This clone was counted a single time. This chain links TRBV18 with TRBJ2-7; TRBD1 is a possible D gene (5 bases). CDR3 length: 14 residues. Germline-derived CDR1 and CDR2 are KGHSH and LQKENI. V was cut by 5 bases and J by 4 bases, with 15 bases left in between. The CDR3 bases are TGTGCCAGCTCAACAAGGACAAAGTGGTACGAGCAGTACTTC. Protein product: CASSTRTKWYEQYF.

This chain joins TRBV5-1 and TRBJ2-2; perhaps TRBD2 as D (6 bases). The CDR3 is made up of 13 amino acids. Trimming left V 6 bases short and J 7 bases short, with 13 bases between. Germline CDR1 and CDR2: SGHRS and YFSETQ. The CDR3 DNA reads TGCGCCAGCACCCCGGGGGACCTCGGGGAGCTGTTTTTT. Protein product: CASTPGDLGELFF.

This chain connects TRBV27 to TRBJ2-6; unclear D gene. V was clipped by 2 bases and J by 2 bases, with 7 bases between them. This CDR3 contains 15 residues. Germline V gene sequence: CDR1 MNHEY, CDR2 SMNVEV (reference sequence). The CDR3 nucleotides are TGTGCCAGCAGTTTAATTGGGCCTGGGGCCAACGTCCTGACTTTC. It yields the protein CASSLIGPGANVLTF.

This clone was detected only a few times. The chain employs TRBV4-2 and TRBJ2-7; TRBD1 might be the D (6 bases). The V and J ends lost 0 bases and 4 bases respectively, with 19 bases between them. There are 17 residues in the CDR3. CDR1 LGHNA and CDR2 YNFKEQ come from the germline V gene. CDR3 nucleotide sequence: TGTGCCAGCAGCCAAGAGAGGGGGTTAACGGACCCGTACGAGCAGTACTTC. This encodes CASSQERGLTDPYEQYF.

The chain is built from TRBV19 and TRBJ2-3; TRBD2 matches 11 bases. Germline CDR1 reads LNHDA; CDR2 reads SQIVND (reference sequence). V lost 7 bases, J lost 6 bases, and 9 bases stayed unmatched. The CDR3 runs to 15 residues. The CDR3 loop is CASKLAGAPADTQYF. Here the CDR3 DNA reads TGTGCCAGTAAACTAGCGGGAGCCCCGGCGGATACGCAGTATTTT.